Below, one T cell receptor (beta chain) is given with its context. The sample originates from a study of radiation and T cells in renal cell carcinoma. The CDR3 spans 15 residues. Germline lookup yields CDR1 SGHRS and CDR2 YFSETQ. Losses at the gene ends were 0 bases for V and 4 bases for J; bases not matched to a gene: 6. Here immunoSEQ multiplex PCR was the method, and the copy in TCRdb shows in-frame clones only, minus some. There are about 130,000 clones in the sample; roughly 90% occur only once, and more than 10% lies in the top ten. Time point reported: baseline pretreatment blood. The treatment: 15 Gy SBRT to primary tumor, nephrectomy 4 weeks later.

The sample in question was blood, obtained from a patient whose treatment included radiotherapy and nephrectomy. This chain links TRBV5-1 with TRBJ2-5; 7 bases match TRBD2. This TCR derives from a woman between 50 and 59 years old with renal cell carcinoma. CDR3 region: CASSLGLAMVETQYF. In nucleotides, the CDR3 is TGCGCCAGCAGCTTGGGACTAGCAATGGTAGAGACCCAGTACTTC. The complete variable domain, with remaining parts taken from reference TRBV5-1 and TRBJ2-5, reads KAGVTQTPRYLIKTRGQQVTLSCSPISGHRSVSWYQQTPGQGLQFLFEYFSETQRNKGNFPGRFSGRQFSNSRSEMNVSTLELGDSALYLCASSLGLAMVETQYFGPGTRLLVL.